Shown below are 16 T cell receptor beta chains from a single sample sequenced in a study of Ad26.COV2.S vaccination and SARS-CoV-2 variants. TCRdb's copy holds only in-frame clones and misses some; the assay was immunoSEQ multiplex PCR. Altogether more than 150,000 clones are present, roughly nine tenths being singletons, with the ten largest covering approximately 6%. This specimen was peripheral blood, taken after recovery from COVID-19. All receptors come from a human donor who had recovered from COVID-19.

This rearrangement joins TRBV7-6 to TRBJ1-2, with D unresolved. Trimming removed 0 bases at V and 8 bases at J, with 13 bases between. CDR3 length: 14 residues. The germline gives CDR1 SGHVS, CDR2 FNYEAQ. CDR3: CASSLAGPGGGYTF. Here the CDR3 DNA reads TGTGCCAGCAGCTTAGCGGGCCCAGGAGGGGGCTACACCTTC. Variable domain in full (rest from reference TRBV7-6 and TRBJ1-2): GAGVSQSPRYKVTKRGQDVALRCDPISGHVSLYWYRQALGQGPEFLTYFNYEAQQDKSGLPNDRFSAERPEGSISTLTIQRTEQRDSAMYRCASSLAGPGGGYTFGSGTRLTVV.

The CDR3: CASSSILTGRYYEQYF. The CDR3 nucleotides read TGTGCCAGCAGTTCCATCCTGACAGGGAGGTACTACGAGCAGTACTTC. The chain uses TRBV6-6 and TRBJ2-7; TRBD1 might be the D (7 bases). Germline V gene lookup returns CDR1 MNHNY and CDR2 SVGAGI (reference sequence). CDR3 length: 16 amino acids. V lost 4 bases, J lost 3 bases, and 19 bases lay in between.

The CDR3: CAIRRAGGVYNEQFF. The CDR3 DNA reads as TGTGCCATCAGGAGGGCGGGAGGGGTCTACAATGAGCAGTTCTTC. This chain joins TRBV10-3 and TRBJ2-1; 9 bases agree with TRBD2. Germline V gene lookup returns CDR1 ENHRY and CDR2 SYGVKD. The CDR3 loop spans 15 amino acids. V gave up 6 bases and J gave up 3 bases; unmatched junction bases: 6.

The chain carries TRBV19 and TRBJ2-7; TRBD2 agrees at 8 bases. After removal of 5 bases from V and 4 bases from J, the junction contained 4 bases not matched to a gene. Germline-derived CDR1 and CDR2 are LNHDA and SQIVND (reference sequence). CDR3 length: 13 residues. The CDR3 region is CASSLSGAYEQYF. CDR3 bases: TGTGCCAGTAGTCTTAGCGGGGCGTACGAGCAGTACTTC.

This clone has more than one count but fewer than ten. The rearrangement joins TRBV7-8 to TRBJ2-1; 14 bases match TRBD2. Per the germline V gene, CDR1 is SGHVS and CDR2 is FQNEAQ. Trimming removed 0 bases from V and 8 bases from J; junction bases left unmatched: 12. The CDR3 runs to 19 residues. This chain's CDR3 is CASSLARGLAGGPRDEQFF. CDR3 DNA: TGTGCCAGCAGCTTAGCCCGAGGACTAGCGGGGGGTCCTAGAGATGAGCAGTTCTTC.

This chain joins TRBV6-5 and TRBJ2-1, with unresolved D. Germline assignment: CDR1 MNHEY and CDR2 SVGAGI. The CDR3 has 13 amino acids. With 0 bases removed from V and 10 bases from J, the gap between germline ends came to 10 bases. CDR3 sequence: CASSYSYVSEQFF. For the CDR3, the DNA is TGTGCCAGCAGTTACTCATACGTCTCGGAGCAGTTCTTC.

In this sample, this clone turned up once. The genes are TRBV4-2 and TRBJ2-7; 9 positions agree with TRBD2. The CDR3 has 16 amino acids. CDR1 and CDR2 (germline): LGHNA, YNFKEQ. Trimming removed 2 bases from V and 4 bases from J; junction bases left unmatched: 9. In DNA, the CDR3 is TGTGCCAGCAGCCAATTAAGGGCAAGCGGGGGGTACGAGCAGTACTTC. Its translation: CASSQLRASGGYEQYF.

The chain carries TRBV30 and TRBJ1-4, with a weak D call TRBD1 (6 bases). From germline, CDR1 is GTSNPN and CDR2 SVGIG (reference sequence). V dropped 6 bases and J dropped 0 bases, with 14 bases sitting between them. The CDR3 is 15 residues long. DNA of the CDR3: TGTGCCTGTACTTTAACAGGGACAACTAATGAAAAACTGTTTTTT. Protein product: CACTLTGTTNEKLFF.

In this sample, this clone turned up a few times. The genes are TRBV18 and TRBJ2-2; D gene unclear. Per germline, CDR1 KGHSH and CDR2 LQKENI. The CDR3 contains 13 residues. Trimming cost V 6 bases and J 6 bases, with 11 bases left between them. The chain's CDR3 is CASSVDLAGELFF. The CDR3 DNA sequence: TGTGCCAGCTCGGTTGACTTGGCCGGGGAGCTGTTTTTT. Combining the CDR3 with reference TRBV18 and TRBJ2-2 gives the whole variable domain NAGVMQNPRHLVRRRGQEARLRCSPMKGHSHVYWYRQLPEEGLKFMVYLQKENIIDESGMPKERFSAEFPKEGPSILRIQQVVRGDSAAYFCASSVDLAGELFFGEGSRLTVL.

This clone was found a few times. The chain has TRBV6-5 and TRBJ1-5; TRBD1 might be the D (5 bases). The V end lost 8 bases, the J end lost 3 bases, and 17 bases lay between the germline ends. The CDR3 length is 15 residues. Germline loops: CDR1 MNHEY, CDR2 SVGAGI. The CDR3 region is CASRDPRVNNQPQHF. The CDR3 DNA reads as TGTGCCAGCCGAGACCCCAGGGTGAACAATCAGCCCCAGCATTTT.

The chain combines TRBV20-1 with TRBJ2-1, with D unclear. The CDR3 spans 11 residues. V was cut by 4 bases and J by 7 bases, with 8 bases left in between. Germline CDR1 DFQATT, CDR2 SNEGSKA (reference sequence). The CDR3 bases are TGCAGTGCTACATTACGGAATGAGCAGTTCTTC. It is translated as CSATLRNEQFF.

DNA of the CDR3: TGCAGCGTTGCTGAGGATGGCTACACCTTC. This translates into CSVAEDGYTF. V gene TRBV29-1 combines with J gene TRBJ1-2; D is unclear. Germline CDR1 reads SQVTM; CDR2 reads ANQGSEA. This CDR3 region has 10 residues. V was shortened by 4 bases and J by 6 bases, with 6 bases between the two germline ends.

The chain joins TRBV30 to TRBJ1-4; TRBD1 matches 8 bases. The J segment lost 6 bases and the V segment lost 3 bases, leaving 6 bases of the junction unmatched. Germline lookup yields CDR1 GTSNPN and CDR2 SVGIG (reference sequence). The CDR3 sequence is 14 residues long. Written as DNA, the CDR3 is TGTGCCTGGAGGTTTCAGGGGGCTGATGAAAAACTGTTTTTT. Protein: CAWRFQGADEKLFF.

V gene TRBV6-5 combines with J gene TRBJ2-5, with 10 nucleotides matching TRBD2. The trim removed 6 bases at V and 1 base at J, leaving 2 bases unmatched. The CDR3 has 14 amino acids. Germline V gene data show CDR1 as MNHEY and CDR2 as SVGAGI. CDR3 sequence reads: CASSSSGGQETQYF. The CDR3 DNA is TGTGCCAGCAGCTCTAGCGGGGGCCAAGAGACCCAGTACTTC.

The J gene is TRBJ1-6, the V gene TRBV14, with D unresolved. CDR3 length equals 12 residues. The ends were cut back, 1 base at V and 11 bases at J, with 6 bases in the middle. Germline CDR1 and CDR2: SGHDN and FVKESK. The CDR3 bases are TGTGCCAGCAGCCAAGTGCGTGCACCCCTCCACTTT. Translation: CASSQVRAPLHF.

The CDR3 here is CASLRGTLGGWTQYF. The CDR3, as DNA: TGTGCCAGCCTTCGTGGGACTCTCGGGGGTTGGACCCAGTACTTC. The rearrangement joins TRBV6-5 to TRBJ2-5, with D possibly matching TRBD2 (6 bases). The CDR3 extends over 15 amino acids. V was cut by 8 bases and J by 7 bases, with 23 bases left in between. Germline V gene sequence: CDR1 MNHEY, CDR2 SVGAGI.